Presented here are 18 T cell receptor beta chains from one specimen sequenced in a study of vaccination effects on CD4 cells after COVID-19. Which antigens these TCRs recognize remains unknown. The assay was immunoSEQ multiplex PCR, and TCRdb's table has in-frame clones only and misses some. Of under 65,000 clones detected, roughly 77% appear once; the ten largest clones hold 5.5%. Pools of viral peptides were used by the ViraFEST assay to expand antigen-specific CD4+ T cells ahead of sequencing. Culturing for about 10 days preceded CD4+ T cell isolation. SARS-CoV-2 infection was confirmed by PCR in the person between March and December 2020. Sequenced material: CD4+ T cells from PBMCs cultured with HIV peptides, taken before COVID-19 vaccination. Subset described: HIV-1 Nef peptide pool negative control/reference culture. Every receptor here comes from a human donor who had a prior SARS-CoV-2 infection.

The V call is TRBV6-5, the J call TRBJ1-5; TRBD1 agrees at 7 bases. V shed 8 bases and J 3 bases; nucleotides not matched to a gene: 10. CDR3 size: 15 residues. The germline V gene has CDR1 MNHEY and CDR2 SVGAGI. The CDR3 region has the DNA TGTGCCAGCGAATGGGTGACAGGGACCAATCAGCCCCAGCATTTT. This translates into CASEWVTGTNQPQHF.

The chain uses TRBV5-4 and TRBJ2-7, with unresolved D. V dropped 0 bases and J dropped 3 bases, with 10 bases sitting between them. Germline lookup yields CDR1 SGHNT and CDR2 YYREEE (reference sequence). The CDR3 sequence is 14 residues long. The CDR3 DNA sequence: TGTGCCAGCAGCTTGGATCAGGCATACTACGAGCAGTACTTC. Amino acids: CASSLDQAYYEQYF.

V and J are TRBV13 and TRBJ2-1; no reliable D call. The CDR3 extends over 14 amino acids. CDR1 and CDR2 (germline): PRHDT, FYEKMQ (reference sequence). The V end was cut by 4 bases, the J end by 2 bases, with 9 bases between. The CDR3 loop is CASSSPGTYNEQFF. CDR3 in DNA: TGTGCCAGCAGCTCCCCCGGCACCTACAATGAGCAGTTCTTC.

This clone was counted between two and nine times. The chain carries TRBV7-2 and TRBJ2-7; TRBD2 matches at 9 bases. The germline gives CDR1 SGHTA, CDR2 FQGNSA. The junction had 5 bases not matched to a gene; V was cut back by 6 bases and J by 2 bases. The CDR3 length is 14 residues. The CDR3 DNA reads TGTGCCAGCAGTCATAGCGGGGGAGCCTACGAGCAGTACTTC. As protein: CASSHSGGAYEQYF.

This chain uses TRBV2 with TRBJ2-6, with unresolved D. The germline V gene encodes CDR1 SNHLY and CDR2 FYNNEI. Trimming cost V 3 bases and J 0 bases, with 3 bases left between them. The CDR3 is 14 amino acids. The CDR3 DNA reads as TGTGCCAGCAGTGAGTACTCTGGGGCCAACGTCCTGACTTTC. Encoded protein: CASSEYSGANVLTF.

The chain combines TRBV5-4 with TRBJ2-5; D is unresolved. With 0 bases removed from V and 2 bases from J, the gap between germline ends came to 8 bases. The CDR3 extends over 14 amino acids. Germline CDR1 is SGHNT and CDR2 is YYREEE (reference sequence). This CDR3 is CASSLGGFQETQYF. In nucleotides, the CDR3 is TGTGCCAGCAGCTTGGGAGGTTTTCAAGAGACCCAGTACTTC.

The rearrangement links TRBV10-3 to TRBJ2-5; D is uncertain. Germline loops: CDR1 ENHRY, CDR2 SYGVKD. The CDR3 runs to 11 residues. V was shortened by 4 bases and J by 8 bases, with 8 bases between the two germline ends. The CDR3 DNA reads as TGTGCCATCAGTGCTACAACTACCCAGTACTTC. Its translation: CAISATTTQYF.

The rearrangement joins TRBV7-3 to TRBJ2-7; TRBD2 is a possible D gene (6 bases). V was pared by 3 bases and J by 8 bases, with 17 bases between. This CDR3 region has 14 residues. CDR1 and CDR2 (germline): SGHTA, FQGTGA. The CDR3 DNA follows: TGTGCCAGCAGCTTCCGTCTAGCGTCGGCGCAGCAGTACTTC. Translating gives CASSFRLASAQQYF.

The J gene is TRBJ2-4, the V gene TRBV9; 7 nucleotides agree with TRBD2. The V gene's germline CDR1 is SGDLS and CDR2 YYNGEE. The trim removed 0 bases at V and 0 bases at J, leaving 9 bases unmatched. The CDR3 loop spans 18 amino acids. CDR3 in DNA: TGTGCCAGCAGCGTAGCGGGACTACCCCATCTAGCCAAAAACATTCAGTACTTC. Its translation is CASSVAGLPHLAKNIQYF.

The chain combines TRBV19 with TRBJ2-3, with D perhaps TRBD1 (8 bases). CDR1 is LNHDA, CDR2 SQIVND, per germline (reference sequence). This CDR3 region has 16 residues. Trimming removed 6 bases from V and 2 bases from J, with 18 bases in between. The DNA for the CDR3 is TGTGCCAGTAGGGACAGGGTGCGGGGGAACACAGATACGCAGTATTTT. Translation gives CASRDRVRGNTDTQYF.

The chain is built from TRBV3-1 (or the pseudogene TRBV3-2) and TRBJ1-1; 8 bases align to TRBD1. This CDR3 is built from 14 residues. With 0 bases clipped from V and 10 bases from J, the junction kept 7 bases outside the gene matches. From germline, CDR1 is LGHDT and CDR2 YNNKEL (reference sequence). The CDR3 here is CASSQDTDRVAAFF. The CDR3 coding sequence is TGTGCCAGCAGCCAAGATACGGACAGGGTGGCAGCTTTCTTT.

This rearrangement joins TRBV11-2 to TRBJ1-2, with a tentative D call TRBD1 (5 bases). The CDR3 covers 14 residues. Per the germline V gene, CDR1 is SGHAT and CDR2 is FQNNGV. V was cut by 0 bases and J by 4 bases, with 9 bases left in between. CDR3 DNA: TGTGCCAGCAGCTTAGAGAGGGGAAGCTATGGCTACACCTTC. This encodes CASSLERGSYGYTF.

V and J are TRBV6-5 and TRBJ1-5; maybe TRBD1 (6 bases). Trimming took off 0 bases at V and 5 bases at J, with 11 bases between the two ends. The CDR3 is 15 residues long. Germline V gene lookup returns CDR1 MNHEY and CDR2 SVGAGI. The CDR3 sequence is CASSYSQGSHQPQHF. CDR3 in DNA: TGTGCCAGCAGTTACTCACAGGGATCCCATCAGCCCCAGCATTTT.

The chain recombines TRBV7-9 with TRBJ2-1; weak D call: TRBD1 (5 bases). The CDR3 covers 14 residues. V was pared by 1 base and J by 5 bases, with 9 bases between. Germline CDR1 is SEHNR and CDR2 is FQNEAQ (reference sequence). The CDR3 sequence: CASSLDRRDNEQFF. The CDR3 nucleotides are TGTGCCAGCAGCTTAGACAGGCGCGACAATGAGCAGTTCTTC.

The chain joins TRBV7-9 to TRBJ1-5, with TRBD1 as a possible D gene (6 bases). CDR1 is SEHNR, CDR2 FQNEAQ, per germline (reference sequence). The CDR3 totals 15 residues. The V end was cut by 4 bases, the J end by 5 bases, with 15 bases between. CDR3 in amino acids: CASSSTAGAHQPQHF. Here the CDR3 DNA reads TGTGCCAGCAGCTCGACTGCGGGGGCGCATCAGCCCCAGCATTTT.

This chain links TRBV10-2 with TRBJ1-2; D might be TRBD1 (5 bases). The germline V gene encodes CDR1 WSHSY and CDR2 SAAADI. The germline V and J ends were trimmed by 10 bases and 7 bases, with 16 bases remaining between them. The CDR3 has 12 residues. The CDR3 DNA is TGCGCCACGGCTCGCCAGGGTTCTGGCTACACCTTC. Protein: CATARQGSGYTF.

The rearrangement links TRBV18 to TRBJ2-2; D ambiguous. Germline V gene data show CDR1 as KGHSH and CDR2 as LQKENI. Deletions cut 0 bases from V and 0 bases from J, with 8 bases between. This CDR3 has 16 amino acids. The CDR3 coding sequence is TGTGCCAGCTCACCACCGAACAGCGCGAACACCGGGGAGCTGTTTTTT. This encodes CASSPPNSANTGELFF. Full variable domain (missing parts from reference TRBV18 and TRBJ2-2): NAGVMQNPRHLVRRRGQEARLRCSPMKGHSHVYWYRQLPEEGLKFMVYLQKENIIDESGMPKERFSAEFPKEGPSILRIQQVVRGDSAAYFCASSPPNSANTGELFFGEGSRLTVL.

This clone has a handful of counts. The rearrangement uses TRBV5-4 and TRBJ2-1; D is undetermined. Looked up from germline, CDR1 is SGHNT and CDR2 is YYREEE (reference sequence). The length of the CDR3 is 14 residues. Trimming removed 3 bases at V and 9 bases at J, with 16 bases between. The CDR3 DNA is TGTGCCAGCAGCTCGGCTGTTCAGTTATCTGAGCAGTTCTTC. It codes for CASSSAVQLSEQFF.